This is a list of T cell receptor beta chains from one sample in a study of CD8 T cells in ankylosing spondylitis. Using its own MiXCR run on the 5' RACE reads, TCRdb lists one record per CDR3 protein. The table records around 250,000 distinct CDR3 sequences, roughly 32% of them present only once. The sample taken for sequencing was blood, either unsorted or a sorted T cell fraction (not recorded which). Receptors were obtained from a male donor with ankylosing spondylitis or in good health (not recorded which). CDR3s include the opening cysteine and the closing phenylalanine or tryptophan. D genes are given only for firm matches. Some rows have no size entry. The others give once, few or many, or a class for an expanded clone.

j_call,clone_size,v_call,d_call,cdr3_aa,cdr3_nt
TRBJ2-1,.,TRBV7-2,TRBD2,CASSLVGFGLVANEQFF,TGTGCCAGCAGCTTAGTTGGGTTCGGACTAGTGGCCAATGAGCAGTTCTTC
TRBJ1-2,.,TRBV7-9,.,CASTQGSHGYTF,TGTGCCAGCACTCAGGGGAGTCATGGCTACACCTTC
TRBJ2-7,few,TRBV6-5,TRBD1,CASSYLTGGEQYF,TGTGCCAGCAGTTACCTGACAGGGGGCGAGCAGTACTTC
TRBJ2-5,.,TRBV5-5,.,CASSSGSEETQYF,TGTGCCAGCAGCTCAGGGTCAGAAGAGACCCAGTACTTC
TRBJ2-5,.,TRBV18,.,CASSPTELQETQYF,TGTGCCAGCTCACCTACAGAGCTTCAAGAGACCCAGTACTTC
TRBJ2-1,many,TRBV7-2,TRBD2,CASSLAGTSRTNEQFF,TGTGCCAGCAGCTTAGCCGGGACTAGCCGGACCAATGAGCAGTTCTTC
TRBJ2-7,.,TRBV12-3/TRBV12-4,TRBD1,CASSLNGQGFYEQYF,TGTGCCAGCAGTTTAAACGGACAGGGATTCTACGAGCAGTACTTC
TRBJ1-6,once,TRBV5-1,.,CASSLADRATGLHF,TGCGCCAGCAGCTTGGCCGACCGGGCCACCGGTCTCCACTTT
TRBJ1-1,few,TRBV5-1,.,CASSSFSGTVNTEAFF,TGCGCCAGCAGCTCGTTCTCCGGGACGGTGAACACTGAAGCTTTCTTT
TRBJ2-7,few,TRBV5-8,TRBD1,CASNDRGSSYEQYF,TGTGCCAGCAACGACAGGGGCAGCTCCTACGAGCAGTACTTC
TRBJ2-1,.,TRBV4-1,.,CASSQVASSYNEQFF,TGCGCCAGCAGCCAAGTAGCGTCCTCCTACAATGAGCAGTTCTTC
TRBJ2-4,.,TRBV28,.,CASSPPDENIQYF,TGTGCCAGCAGTCCGCCGGACGAAAACATTCAGTACTTC
TRBJ2-2,.,TRBV7-8,TRBD2,CASKGSGEPPGKLFF,TGTGCCAGCAAGGGTAGCGGGGAACCACCGGGGAAACTGTTTTTT
TRBJ2-3,.,TRBV20-1,.,CSVVRNTDTQYF,TGCAGTGTCGTTAGGAACACAGATACGCAGTATTTT
TRBJ2-1,few,TRBV11-2,.,CASSLERNNEQFF,TGTGCCAGCAGCTTAGAAAGAAACAATGAGCAGTTCTTC
TRBJ2-7,many,TRBV10-3,.,CAISESGSGGNEQYF,TGTGCCATCAGTGAGAGCGGGTCGGGCGGCAACGAGCAGTACTTC
TRBJ1-1,few,TRBV9,.,CASSFAGNTEAFF,TGTGCCAGCAGCTTCGCCGGGAACACTGAAGCTTTCTTT
TRBJ2-5,few,TRBV10-1,TRBD2,CASSSGLAGEETQYF,TGCGCCAGCAGCTCGGGACTAGCGGGGGAAGAGACCCAGTACTTC
TRBJ1-5,once,TRBV12-3/TRBV12-4,.,CASSLWGAGNQPQHF,TGTGCCAGCAGTTTATGGGGGGCCGGCAATCAGCCCCAGCATTTT
TRBJ2-7,.,TRBV15,TRBD1,CATGGTGSSYEQYF,TGTGCCACCGGCGGGACAGGGTCCTCCTACGAGCAGTACTTC
TRBJ2-7,few,TRBV7-2,TRBD1,CASRRDSSSYEQYF,TGTGCCAGCAGACGGGACAGTAGCTCCTACGAGCAGTACTTC
TRBJ1-6,many,TRBV20-1,TRBD1,CSARDDGQGRDSPLHF,TGCAGTGCTAGAGATGACGGACAGGGGAGAGATTCACCCCTCCACTTT
TRBJ1-1,few,TRBV12-3/TRBV12-4,.,CASTRGDSPEAFF,TGTGCCAGCACCCGCGGGGACTCCCCTGAAGCTTTCTTT
TRBJ2-1,.,TRBV6-4,TRBD2,CASSDSPAGAQNEQFF,TGTGCCAGCAGTGACTCACCAGCGGGGGCCCAAAATGAGCAGTTCTTC
TRBJ2-7,.,TRBV3-1,.,CASSQGIGYEQYF,TGTGCCAGCAGCCAAGGAATCGGTTACGAGCAGTACTTC
TRBJ1-4,few,TRBV6-1,.,CATGYGHTEKLFF,TGTGCCACGGGGTATGGCCATACTGAAAAACTGTTTTTT
TRBJ2-7,few,TRBV20-1,TRBD1,CSARDRGTVYTYEQYF,TGCAGTGCTAGAGATCGAGGGACAGTTTACACCTACGAGCAGTACTTC
TRBJ1-2,.,TRBV21-1,.,CASSTTGWYGYTF,TGTGCCAGCAGCACAACAGGGTGGTATGGCTACACCTTC
TRBJ2-7,medium-sized,TRBV12-3/TRBV12-4,.,CASSLSGVEQYF,TGTGCCAGCAGTTTATCAGGGGTCGAGCAGTACTTC
TRBJ2-1,.,TRBV15,TRBD2,CATRTHLAGQAYGEQFF,TGTGCCACCCGGACCCACCTAGCGGGTCAAGCATATGGTGAGCAGTTCTTC
TRBJ1-1,.,TRBV28,TRBD1,CASSLNRDRMNTEAFF,TGTGCCAGCAGCCTAAACCGGGACAGGATGAACACTGAAGCTTTCTTT
TRBJ1-5,few,TRBV6-5,.,CASSYLSRAVSGNQPQHF,TGTGCCAGCAGTTACTTATCCAGGGCGGTATCGGGCAATCAGCCCCAGCATTTT
TRBJ2-7,.,TRBV5-4,TRBD1,CASSLGDRASYEQYF,TGTGCCAGCAGCTTGGGTGACAGGGCTTCCTACGAGCAGTACTTC
TRBJ2-7,.,TRBV9,.,CASSVAGGHEQYF,TGTGCCAGCAGCGTAGCGGGGGGCCACGAGCAGTACTTC
TRBJ1-6,.,TRBV11-2,.,CASSLPEGNSPLHF,TGTGCCAGCAGCTTACCGGAGGGTAATTCACCCCTCCACTTT
TRBJ2-3,.,TRBV28,TRBD2,CASSPSGGNTDTQYF,TGTGCCAGCAGTCCGAGCGGGGGGAACACAGATACGCAGTATTTT
TRBJ2-7,.,TRBV6-5,TRBD2,CASSFPSGGAYEQYF,TGTGCCAGCAGTTTCCCAAGCGGGGGGGCCTACGAGCAGTACTTC
TRBJ1-1,few,TRBV29-1,.,CSVEGLGDRAFF,TGCAGCGTTGAAGGGCTAGGGGATCGGGCTTTCTTT
TRBJ2-3,once,TRBV7-3,TRBD2,CASSWSGGAYGDTQYF,TGTGCCAGCAGTTGGAGCGGGGGGGCCTATGGAGATACGCAGTATTTT
TRBJ1-2,.,TRBV29-1,.,CSVLTGYGYTF,TGCAGCGTATTGACAGGCTATGGCTACACCTTC
TRBJ2-2,.,TRBV6-1,TRBD1,CASSEDPGQPGELFF,TGTGCCAGCAGTGAAGACCCGGGACAGCCCGGGGAGCTGTTTTTT
TRBJ1-5,.,TRBV10-3,.,CAISGSEQPQHF,TGTGCCATCAGTGGAAGTGAACAGCCCCAGCATTTT
TRBJ2-3,.,TRBV20-1,TRBD2,CSASGGRGATDTQYF,TGCAGCGCCTCGGGAGGGAGAGGAGCAACAGATACGCAGTATTTT
TRBJ2-5,few,TRBV6-5,.,CASSSLGSMGQETQYF,TGTGCCAGCAGTTCATTGGGTTCGATGGGGCAAGAGACCCAGTACTTC
TRBJ2-1,.,TRBV20-1,TRBD2,CSANSGGAYNEQFF,TGCAGTGCCAATAGCGGGGGGGCATACAATGAGCAGTTCTTC
TRBJ2-6,.,TRBV5-1,.,CASSLVGRGICTGANVLTF,TGCGCCAGCAGCTTGGTGGGTCGGGGAATCTGTACTGGGGCCAACGTCCTGACTTTC
TRBJ2-3,.,TRBV6-1,.,CASSSEGGADTQYF,TGTGCCAGCAGCTCGGAGGGTGGTGCAGATACGCAGTATTTT
TRBJ2-3,few,TRBV20-1,TRBD2,CSAAGASGGTDTQYF,TGCAGTGCCGCCGGGGCTAGCGGGGGCACAGATACGCAGTATTTT
TRBJ1-6,.,TRBV11-2,.,CASSNGAGSSPLHF,TGTGCCAGCAGCAACGGGGCAGGGAGTTCACCCCTCCACTTT
TRBJ2-1,few,TRBV9,TRBD1,CASSGGTGTYNEQFF,TGTGCCAGCAGCGGGGGGACAGGGACCTACAATGAGCAGTTCTTC
TRBJ2-6,once,TRBV6-2/TRBV6-3,TRBD1,CASSSFGQGAGGANVLTF,TGTGCCAGCAGTTCATTTGGACAGGGGGCAGGAGGGGCCAACGTCCTGACTTTC
TRBJ1-1,once,TRBV7-9,.,CASSSRSNTEAFF,TGTGCCAGCAGCTCTAGATCGAACACTGAAGCTTTCTTT
TRBJ1-2,.,TRBV29-1,.,CSVGALYGYTF,TGCAGCGTCGGGGCTTTGTATGGCTACACCTTC
TRBJ2-1,once,TRBV7-9,.,CASSLGLGGYEQFF,TGTGCCAGCAGCTTAGGGTTGGGGGGATATGAGCAGTTCTTC
TRBJ1-4,.,TRBV12-3/TRBV12-4,.,CASTRGDNEKLFF,TGTGCCAGCACCCGGGGGGATAATGAAAAACTGTTTTTT
TRBJ2-3,few,TRBV11-1,.,CASSRLLTSTDTQYF,TGTGCCAGCAGCCGACTACTGACTAGCACAGATACGCAGTATTTT
TRBJ1-5,few,TRBV20-1,TRBD1,CSAREEGQGPYSNQPQHF,TGCAGTGCTAGAGAAGAGGGACAGGGGCCCTATAGCAATCAGCCCCAGCATTTT